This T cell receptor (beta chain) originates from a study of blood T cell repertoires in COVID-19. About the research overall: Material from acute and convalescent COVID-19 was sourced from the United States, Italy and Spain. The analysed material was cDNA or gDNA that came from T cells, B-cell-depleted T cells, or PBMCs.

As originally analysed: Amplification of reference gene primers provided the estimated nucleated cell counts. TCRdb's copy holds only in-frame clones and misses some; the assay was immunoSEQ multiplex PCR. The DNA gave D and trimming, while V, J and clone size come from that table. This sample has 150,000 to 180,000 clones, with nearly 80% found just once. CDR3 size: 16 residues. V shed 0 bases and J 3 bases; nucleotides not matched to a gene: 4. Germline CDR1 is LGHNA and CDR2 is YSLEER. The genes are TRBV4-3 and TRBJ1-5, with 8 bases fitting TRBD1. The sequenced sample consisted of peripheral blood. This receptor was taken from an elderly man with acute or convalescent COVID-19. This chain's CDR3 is CASSQDLTGDNQPQHF. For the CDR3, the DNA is TGCGCCAGCAGCCAAGACCTGACAGGGGACAATCAGCCCCAGCATTTT.